This T cell receptor beta chain was captured by sequencing in a study of T cells in Graves' hyperthyroidism and ophthalmopathy (dated by TCRdb to the late 2010s). At the level of the whole study: Peripheral blood was sampled at the time of initial diagnosis, prior to any treatment. A discovery cohort of roughly 96 patients, about 44 with Graves' ophthalmopathy and about 58 with stable Graves' hyperthyroidism, was used to find distinguishing TCR V-J signatures. Prospective prediction of ophthalmopathy was tested in an independent validation cohort of approximately 19 hyperthyroidism patients and around 16 patients who later progressed to ophthalmopathy. For training and testing, the 100 or so patients in the discovery cohort were randomly divided in a 7:3 ratio. The study also compared thyroid tissue and blood T-cell repertoires from 5 to 7 Graves' hyperthyroidism patients. After blood sampling, hyperthyroidism patients were treated with methimazole at a starting dose of 30 mg daily, and ophthalmopathy patients were treated with high-dose intravenous methylprednisolone. According to the paper, TCR Vbeta CDR3 sequencing was carried out on around 140 peripheral blood samples, which came from around 43 ophthalmopathy, 75 to 80 hyperthyroidism and about 17 progressor patients.

Stable Graves' hyperthyroidism was defined as the absence of progression to ophthalmopathy over 18 months of follow-up. The hyperthyroidism patients were between 18 and 65 years old and newly diagnosed, with a disease duration of less than 2 months. Exclusion was applied to patients with uncontrolled infections, other autoimmune diseases, pregnancy or lactation. Clinical symptoms, serum thyroxine and TRAb, thyroid ultrasound, and orbital computed tomography formed the basis for the diagnoses. PBMCs were isolated from more than 8 ml of fresh peripheral blood by Ficoll-Paque density gradient centrifugation. Trizol reagent was used to extract total RNA, and RNA quality was then checked on an Agilent 2100 Bioanalyzer. The TCR beta CDR3 regions were amplified from RNA transcripts. The first round of RT-PCR for the TCR CDR3 was performed with the HTBI primer set and the Qiagen OneStep RT-PCR kit. Libraries were constructed in a second round of multiplex PCR, after which size selection and purification were carried out. Paired-end sequencing of the libraries was performed with 100 bp reads on an Illumina HiSeq2000. On the authors' methods: SOAPnuke was used to process the raw data, with reads discarded if the reads contained adapters or uncalled bases, had a mean Phred below 15, or lacked an exact constant-primer or identifier match. COPE v1.2.5 was used to merge high-quality paired reads, and clonotypes were defined as unique nucleotide sequences. MiTCR v1.1 was used to align the clonotypes against IMGT TRBV, TRBD and TRBJ reference segments. The analysis included only V-J combinations with a frequency above 0.0001, which together covered around 99% of the repertoires. The TCS score was defined as the ratio of F50 (clonal expansion) to E x V (chaos), calculated using BLOSUM62-based TCRdist between CDR3 peptides within each V-J. Welch's t-statistics and random forest reduced around 510 V-J features to roughly 13, which were used in a naive Bayes classifier (R e1071). The Morisita-Horn index was used to measure how similar the thyroid and blood repertoires were. TCRdb applied fastp at Q25 and MiXCR to the public reads, then kept only in-frame beta chains. Identical CDR3 protein sequences are pooled into one entry, listed with their most common genes and DNA. TCRdb's processing, not the authors', yielded these V and J calls. This sample gives some 800,000 distinct CDR3 sequences in total; roughly 40% of them show up just once. 8.9% of the sample is in the top ten clones.

In the case of this clonotype: The target of this receptor is not known. No base qualities exist here, and no much larger clone lies one base off it.

A distance of 23 bases separates the germline ends of V and J, which lose 5 bases and 9 bases respectively. Counted from cysteine to phenylalanine, this CDR3 has 17 amino acids. The entry retains the CDR3 DNA only, 51 bases that are in frame from base 1. The full study reports these points: Most expanded thyroid clonotypes (frequency above 0.001) were also detected in blood, suggesting blood repertoires may reflect thyroid immune responses. A 13 V-J signature model separated ophthalmopathy from stable hyperthyroidism, with around 90% sensitivity and roughly 82% specificity in cross-validation and 80%/75% in testing. In validation, progression to ophthalmopathy was predicted by the model with nearly 71% sensitivity and about 72% specificity, a median of 6.5 months before onset. No statistical method was used to set the sample size in advance, and investigators knew the group allocation.

This receptor was obtained from a man aged 18 to 35 with Graves' hyperthyroidism. The sample consisted of blood. The chain links TRBV12-3 or TRBV12-4 with TRBJ1-6, and the D gene may be TRBD1, 5 bases matching. The CDR3 reads as follows: CASSLRVGARYSSPLHF. The nucleotide sequence reads TGTGCCAGCAGTCTCCGCGTAGGGGCCAGGTACTCTTCACCCCTCCACTTT.